Shown below are 27 T cell receptor beta chains from a single sample sequenced in a study of OX40 agonist ivuxolimab in advanced cancers. Profiled with immunoSEQ multiplex PCR; TCRdb holds only in-frame clones, not every one. The table shows 80,000 to 100,000 clones, with about nine tenths occurring only once. The input for sequencing was CD4+ or CD8+ T cells sorted from blood, taken in a trial of the OX40 agonist ivuxolimab. Receptors originate from an adult with an advanced solid tumor such as melanoma, head and neck, liver or kidney cancer.

The genes are TRBV6-6 and TRBJ1-5, with TRBD1 as a possible D gene (5 bases). The CDR3 runs 14 residues. The germline CDR1 and CDR2 sequences are MNHNY and SVGAGI (reference sequence). The V gene lost 8 bases and the J gene lost 0 bases, with 11 bases spanning the gap. CDR3 residues: CASLDIYSNQPQHF. The CDR3, as DNA: TGTGCCAGCCTGGACATTTATAGCAATCAGCCCCAGCATTTT.

The J gene is TRBJ2-5, the V gene TRBV5-4, with D maybe TRBD2 (6 bases). Trimming cost V 4 bases and J 2 bases, with 15 bases left between them. Looked up from germline, CDR1 is SGHNT and CDR2 is YYREEE (reference sequence). The CDR3 length is 15 residues. As DNA, the CDR3 is TGTGCCAGCAGCCTTCCCGGGACTTTACAAGAGACCCAGTACTTC. Translated, it gives CASSLPGTLQETQYF.

The J gene is TRBJ1-5, the V gene TRBV2; D uncertain. Trimming took 4 bases from V and 6 from J, leaving 10 bases between them. The CDR3 consists of 13 residues. Germline V CDR1 and CDR2: SNHLY, FYNNEI. CDR3 amino acids: CASSGQPAQPQHF. CDR3 DNA sequence: TGTGCCAGCAGTGGACAACCGGCTCAGCCCCAGCATTTT. Filled out from reference TRBV2 and TRBJ1-5, the complete variable domain reads EPEVTQTPSHQVTQMGQEVILRCVPISNHLYFYWYRQILGQKVEFLVSFYNNEISEKSEIFDDQFSVERPDGSNFTLKIRSTKLEDSAMYFCASSGQPAQPQHFGDGTRLSIL.

The chain has TRBV7-2 and TRBJ2-3; D is possibly TRBD1 or TRBD2 (6 bases each). Trimming took off 2 bases at V and 0 bases at J, with 18 bases between the two ends. Germline lookup yields CDR1 SGHTA and CDR2 FQGNSA. The CDR3 contains 18 residues. The CDR3 DNA sequence: TGTGCCAGCAGCTTATCCAGGGGAGGAATCTCTAGCACAGATACGCAGTATTTT. Translated, it gives CASSLSRGGISSTDTQYF. Together with reference TRBV7-2 and TRBJ2-3, the CDR3 gives the full variable domain: GAGVSQSPSNKVTEKGKDVELRCDPISGHTALYWYRQSLGQGLEFLIYFQGNSAPDKSGLPSDRFSAERTGGSVSTLTIQRTQQEDSAVYLCASSLSRGGISSTDTQYFGPGTRLTVL.

The chain is built from TRBV7-9 and TRBJ2-1; D perhaps matches TRBD1 (8 bases). This CDR3 spans 16 amino acids. Trimming removed 4 bases at V and 7 bases at J, with 20 bases between. Germline CDR1 is SEHNR and CDR2 is FQNEAQ (reference sequence). The CDR3 loop is CASSSNFDRGGNEQFF. The DNA of the CDR3 is TGTGCCAGCAGCTCCAACTTCGACAGGGGAGGGAATGAGCAGTTCTTC.

The chain uses TRBV10-3 and TRBJ1-5, with a possible D match to TRBD1 (6 bases). V was cut by 0 bases and J by 4 bases, with 10 bases left in between. The CDR3 totals 15 residues. Germline V gives CDR1 ENHRY, CDR2 SYGVKD. The CDR3 reads CAISESGQGNQPQHF. Here the CDR3 DNA reads TGTGCCATCAGTGAGTCGGGCCAGGGGAATCAGCCCCAGCATTTT.

This chain connects TRBV15 to TRBJ1-1, with D uncertain. V lost 1 base to trimming and J lost 0 bases, with 12 bases between them. The CDR3 runs 16 residues. The germline V gene encodes CDR1 LNHNV and CDR2 YYDKDF (reference sequence). CDR3 sequence reads: CATSRVLHSLNTEAFF. The DNA of the CDR3 is TGTGCCACCAGCAGAGTATTACACAGTCTGAACACTGAAGCTTTCTTT.

V gene TRBV7-9 combines with J gene TRBJ2-7; weak D call: TRBD2 (5 bases). CDR3 length equals 12 residues. Deletions cut 5 bases from V and 5 bases from J, with 10 bases between. CDR1 SEHNR and CDR2 FQNEAQ come from the germline V gene (reference sequence). CDR3 coding DNA: TGTGCCAGCAGCCCCGAGGGAAACGAGCAGTACTTC. It is translated as CASSPEGNEQYF.

The V gene is TRBV5-1, the J gene TRBJ2-2, with 12 bases lining up with TRBD2. With 0 bases clipped from V and 6 bases from J, the junction kept 6 bases outside the gene matches. Germline-derived CDR1 and CDR2 are SGHRS and YFSETQ. CDR3 length equals 17 residues. CDR3 sequence (DNA): TGCGCCAGCAGCTTGGGCGCTAGCGGGGGGGCGTCCGGGGAGCTGTTTTTT. This translates into CASSLGASGGASGELFF.

This chain uses TRBV5-1 with TRBJ1-3; TRBD1 matches at 9 bases. V shed 6 bases and J 1 base; nucleotides not matched to a gene: 5. The CDR3 has 15 amino acids. Looked up from germline, CDR1 is SGHRS and CDR2 is YFSETQ. The CDR3: CASTPDRGSGNTIYF. CDR3 bases: TGCGCCAGCACCCCGGACAGGGGTTCTGGAAACACCATATATTTT.

This chain joins TRBV5-4 and TRBJ1-1, with 8 positions matching TRBD1. Germline V gives CDR1 SGHNT, CDR2 YYREEE (reference sequence). The junction had 6 bases not matched to a gene; V was cut back by 4 bases and J by 1 base. The CDR3 is 15 residues long. Written as DNA, the CDR3 is TGTGCCAGCAGCCTGCCGGACAGGGCGAACACTGAAGCTTTCTTT. It encodes CASSLPDRANTEAFF. Full variable domain (outside the CDR3, taken from reference TRBV5-4 and TRBJ1-1): ETGVTQSPTHLIKTRGQQVTLRCSSQSGHNTVSWYQQALGQGPQFIFQYYREEENGRGNFPPRFSGLQFPNYSSELNVNALELDDSALYLCASSLPDRANTEAFFGQGTRLTVV.

The chain links TRBV9 to TRBJ2-7, with D tentatively TRBD2 (5 bases). Per germline, CDR1 SGDLS and CDR2 YYNGEE. The CDR3 totals 16 residues. The germline V and J ends were trimmed by 3 bases and 4 bases, with 20 bases remaining between them. The CDR3 protein is CASSAGSPEEPYEQYF. The CDR3 coding sequence is TGTGCCAGCAGCGCGGGATCCCCCGAGGAACCTTACGAGCAGTACTTC.

The genes are TRBV19 and TRBJ1-1; no reliable D call. This CDR3 spans 14 amino acids. CDR1 is LNHDA, CDR2 SQIVND, per germline (reference sequence). Deletions cut 3 bases from V and 2 bases from J, with 10 bases between. The CDR3: CASSMGLANTEAFF. The CDR3 bases are TGTGCCAGTAGTATGGGGTTGGCCAACACTGAAGCTTTCTTT.

The chain recombines TRBV6-6 with TRBJ1-3, with no clear D. Trimming shortened V by 0 bases and J by 0 bases, and 6 bases separated the two germline ends. CDR1 is MNHNY and CDR2 is SVGAGI in the germline V gene (reference sequence). The CDR3 contains 15 residues. The CDR3, as DNA: TGTGCCAGCAGTTACTCAGGGCCCTCTGGAAACACCATATATTTT. Protein: CASSYSGPSGNTIYF.

With respect to this clone: The same CDR3 can be traced to other DNA sequences in this sample. V is TRBV19 and J is TRBJ2-2, with D perhaps given as TRBD1 or TRBD2 (5 bases each). Germline-derived CDR1 and CDR2 are LNHDA and SQIVND (reference sequence). This CDR3 spans 15 amino acids. Trimming removed 4 bases at V and 0 bases at J, with 9 bases between. CDR3 nucleotides: TGTGCCAGTAGTACTTGGGGACCGAACACCGGGGAGCTGTTTTTT. Translating it yields CASSTWGPNTGELFF.

V usage is TRBV11-2 and J usage is TRBJ1-4, with D maybe TRBD1 (5 bases). This CDR3 comprises 15 residues. V lost 5 bases to trimming and J lost 7 bases, with 17 bases between them. The germline CDR1 and CDR2 sequences are SGHAT and FQNNGV. The CDR3 region has the DNA TGTGCCAGCAGCCCAAAGGTGGGGGTTCTTGAAAAACTGTTTTTT. It is translated as CASSPKVGVLEKLFF.

This sequence joins TRBV30 and TRBJ1-2; D might be TRBD1 (5 bases). Germline CDR1 is GTSNPN and CDR2 is SVGIG (reference sequence). Deletions cut 0 bases from V and 3 bases from J, with 14 bases between. The CDR3 length is 15 residues. DNA for the CDR3: TGTGCCTGGAGTGTCCTCGGGACTTCCTACTATGGCTACACCTTC. Protein sequence: CAWSVLGTSYYGYTF.

The chain combines TRBV5-8 with TRBJ2-3; possibly TRBD1 for D (5 bases). CDR3 length equals 14 residues. V was clipped by 0 bases and J by 1 base, with 6 bases between them. Germline CDR1 and CDR2: SGHTS and YDEGEE. CDR3 bases: TGTGCCAGCAGCTTGGAGACAGGCACAGATACGCAGTATTTT. Protein product: CASSLETGTDTQYF.

The rearrangement uses TRBV2 and TRBJ2-5; TRBD1 aligns across 9 bases. Germline V gives CDR1 SNHLY, CDR2 FYNNEI. This CDR3 is 13 amino acids long. Trimming at V came to 10 bases and at J to 5 bases, leaving 8 bases not matched to a gene. The CDR3 sequence is CAIRDREYETQYF. As DNA, the CDR3 is TGTGCCATACGGGACAGGGAATACGAGACCCAGTACTTC.

V is TRBV5-1 and J is TRBJ2-2, with D hard to call. V was trimmed by 0 bases and J by 0 bases, leaving 9 bases between them. CDR3 length: 16 residues. The germline V gene has CDR1 SGHRS and CDR2 YFSETQ. The CDR3 sequence: CASSLGLATNTGELFF. The CDR3 nucleotides read TGCGCCAGCAGCTTGGGGCTGGCGACGAACACCGGGGAGCTGTTTTTT.

In DNA, the CDR3 is TGTGCCGTCAAACTAGCGTCAACCGGGGAGCTGTTTTTT. Amino acids: CAVKLASTGELFF. This chain links TRBV10-3 with TRBJ2-2; TRBD2 agrees at 7 bases. Per germline, CDR1 ENHRY and CDR2 SYGVKD. The CDR3 extends over 13 amino acids. With V trimmed by 11 bases and J by 5 bases, 8 bases remained unmatched.

The chain uses TRBV5-1 and TRBJ1-1, with 8 bases that match TRBD1. This CDR3 has 17 residues. The J segment lost 0 bases and the V segment lost 5 bases, leaving 12 bases of the junction unmatched. CDR1 is SGHRS and CDR2 is YFSETQ in the germline V gene. The CDR3 region is CASRGTGGKFMNTEAFF. Written as DNA, the CDR3 is TGCGCCAGCAGGGGGACAGGCGGGAAGTTCATGAACACTGAAGCTTTCTTT.

This clone was found once. The chain employs TRBV11-2 and TRBJ2-3; TRBD1 matches at 7 bases. The CDR3 consists of 14 residues. Germline lookup yields CDR1 SGHAT and CDR2 FQNNGV. After removal of 2 bases from V and 6 bases from J, the junction contained 5 bases not matched to a gene. CDR3 bases: TGTGCCAGCAGCTTAAGGGACAGTATGGATACGCAGTATTTT. Translated, it gives CASSLRDSMDTQYF. Using reference TRBV11-2 and TRBJ2-3 for the parts outside the CDR3, the full variable domain is EAGVAQSPRYKIIEKRQSVAFWCNPISGHATLYWYQQILGQGPKLLIQFQNNGVVDDSQLPKDRFSAERLKGVDSTLKIQPAKLEDSAVYLCASSLRDSMDTQYFGPGTRLTVL.

Concerning this clone itself: At the DNA level, this CDR3 is encoded by other sequences in the same sample as well. V gene TRBV5-5 combines with J gene TRBJ1-1; D possibly corresponds to TRBD1 (5 bases). The V end lost 5 bases, the J end lost 5 bases, and 16 bases lay between the germline ends. The V gene's germline CDR1 is SGHKS and CDR2 YYEKEE (reference sequence). This CDR3 is 14 amino acids long. As DNA, the CDR3 is TGTGCCAGCAGGCTGGGGGAAGTAGGAACTGAAGCTTTCTTT. This encodes CASRLGEVGTEAFF.

This chain joins TRBV30 and TRBJ1-3; D unresolved. Trimming took 2 bases from V and 4 from J, leaving 6 bases between them. Germline lookup yields CDR1 GTSNPN and CDR2 SVGIG (reference sequence). The CDR3 is 12 residues long. CDR3 region: CAWSNLGNTIYF. CDR3 sequence (DNA): TGTGCCTGGAGTAATCTGGGAAACACCATATATTTT.

The genes are TRBV6-1 and TRBJ1-1; no clear D. V gave up 8 bases and J gave up 0 bases, with 7 bases separating them. CDR3 length: 12 amino acids. Per germline, CDR1 MNHNS and CDR2 SASEGT. CDR3: CASVYLNTEAFF. CDR3 DNA: TGTGCCAGCGTCTACTTGAACACTGAAGCTTTCTTT.

The V call is TRBV5-1, the J call TRBJ1-2, with D perhaps matching TRBD1 (5 bases). Trimming shortened V by 0 bases and J by 8 bases, and 11 bases separated the two germline ends. The CDR3 consists of 13 residues. Looked up from germline, CDR1 is SGHRS and CDR2 is YFSETQ. Written as DNA, the CDR3 is TGCGCCAGCAGCTTGGGACAGTCTGGGGGCTACACCTTC. This sequence encodes CASSLGQSGGYTF. The full variable domain, completed using reference TRBV5-1 and TRBJ1-2, is KAGVTQTPRYLIKTRGQQVTLSCSPISGHRSVSWYQQTPGQGLQFLFEYFSETQRNKGNFPGRFSGRQFSNSRSEMNVSTLELGDSALYLCASSLGQSGGYTFGSGTRLTVV.